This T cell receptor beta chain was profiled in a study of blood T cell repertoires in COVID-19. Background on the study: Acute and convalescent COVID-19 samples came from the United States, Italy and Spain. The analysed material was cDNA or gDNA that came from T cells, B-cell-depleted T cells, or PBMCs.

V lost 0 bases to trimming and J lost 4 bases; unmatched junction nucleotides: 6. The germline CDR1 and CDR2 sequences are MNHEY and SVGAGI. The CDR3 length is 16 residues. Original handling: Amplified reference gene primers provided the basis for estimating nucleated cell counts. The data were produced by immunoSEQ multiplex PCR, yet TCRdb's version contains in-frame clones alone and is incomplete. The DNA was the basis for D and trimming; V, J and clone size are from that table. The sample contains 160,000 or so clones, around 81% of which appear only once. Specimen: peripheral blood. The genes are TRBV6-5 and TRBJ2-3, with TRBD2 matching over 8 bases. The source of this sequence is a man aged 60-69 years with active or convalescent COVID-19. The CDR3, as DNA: TGTGCCAGCAGTTACTCGGTCGCGGGAGGTGCAGATACGCAGTATTTT. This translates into CASSYSVAGGADTQYF.